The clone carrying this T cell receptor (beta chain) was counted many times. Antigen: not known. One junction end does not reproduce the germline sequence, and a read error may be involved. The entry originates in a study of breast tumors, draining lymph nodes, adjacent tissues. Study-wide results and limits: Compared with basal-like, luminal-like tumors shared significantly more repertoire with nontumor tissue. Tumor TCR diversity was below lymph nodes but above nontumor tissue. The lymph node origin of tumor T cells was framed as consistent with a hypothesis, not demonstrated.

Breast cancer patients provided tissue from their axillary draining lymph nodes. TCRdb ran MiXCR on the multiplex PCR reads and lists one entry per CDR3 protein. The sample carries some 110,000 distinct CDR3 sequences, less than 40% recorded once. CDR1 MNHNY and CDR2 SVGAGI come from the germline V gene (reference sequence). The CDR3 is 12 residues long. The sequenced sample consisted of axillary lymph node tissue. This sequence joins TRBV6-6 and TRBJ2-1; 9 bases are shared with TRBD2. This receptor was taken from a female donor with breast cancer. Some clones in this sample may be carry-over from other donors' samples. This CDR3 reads CASSHSPGLAIF. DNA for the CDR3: TGTGCCAGCAGTCACTCTCCGGGACTAGCTATCTTC.